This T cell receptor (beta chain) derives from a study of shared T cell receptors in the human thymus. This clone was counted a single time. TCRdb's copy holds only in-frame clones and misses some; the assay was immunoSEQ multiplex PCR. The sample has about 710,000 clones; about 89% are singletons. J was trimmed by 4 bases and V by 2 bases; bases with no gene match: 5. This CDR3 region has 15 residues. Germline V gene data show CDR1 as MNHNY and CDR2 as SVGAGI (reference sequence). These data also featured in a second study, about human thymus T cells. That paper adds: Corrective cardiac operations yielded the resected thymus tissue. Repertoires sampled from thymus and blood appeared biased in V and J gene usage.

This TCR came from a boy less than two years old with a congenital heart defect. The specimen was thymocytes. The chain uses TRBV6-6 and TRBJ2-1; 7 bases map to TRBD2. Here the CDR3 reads CASSYQRGGYNEQFF. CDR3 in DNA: TGTGCCAGCAGTTACCAGCGGGGAGGTTACAATGAGCAGTTCTTC.